This T cell receptor (beta chain) came from a study of cytomegalovirus exposure and HLA in healthy donors. About the study: As an earlier analysis found, 150 million to 200 million T cells yielded some 120 million unique TCR beta sequences.

A word on this clone: Its antigen is not identified.

This CDR3 has 15 amino acids. Germline CDR1 reads MNHEY; CDR2 reads SVGAGI. V was trimmed by 0 bases and J by 0 bases, leaving 7 bases between them. Points from the study as a whole: The authors considered a cluster of highly shared sequence variants likely to be a sequencing artifact.

Participants comprised healthy donors of bone marrow. With 60 Vbeta and 13 Jbeta primers, the PCR was carried out. Clones were sequenced by immunoSEQ multiplex PCR, and TCRdb holds only the in-frame ones, with some missing. The table lists about 130,000 clones, roughly three quarters of them singletons. The sequencing sample was made of PBMCs. The origin of this receptor is a man aged 25-40 years in good health and CMV-seronegative. This chain links TRBV6-5 with TRBJ2-3, with D possibly matching TRBD2 (6 bases). CDR3 in amino acids: CASSYSGRSTDTQYF. CDR3 sequence (DNA): TGTGCCAGCAGTTACTCGGGGAGGAGCACAGATACGCAGTATTTT.